This note documents a single TCR beta chain sequence. The data were taken from a study of blood T cell repertoires in COVID-19. The wider study: Researchers got acute and convalescent COVID-19 samples from the United States, Italy and Spain.

Authors' methods: For nucleated cells, counts were estimated from reference gene primer amplification. Profiling relied on immunoSEQ multiplex PCR, and the TCRdb table lists in-frame clones only, not all of them. V, J and clone size are those of that table, while D and trimming were read from the DNA. The sample carries tens of thousands of clones, around 80% recorded once. The germline V gene encodes CDR1 DFQATT and CDR2 SNEGSKA (reference sequence). Between the trimmed V and J ends, which lost 3 bases and 7 bases, there was a span of 8 bases. There are 11 residues in the CDR3. The chain employs TRBV20-1 and TRBJ2-3, with D maybe TRBD2 (5 bases). The receptor comes from a human donor in a cohort sampled during active COVID-19. Sequenced sample: peripheral blood. CDR3 residues: CSARSGNTQYF. The DNA for the CDR3 is TGCAGTGCTAGGTCGGGGAATACGCAGTATTTT.